A single sample is the source of the 15 T cell receptor beta chains below, sequenced in a study of cytomegalovirus exposure and HLA in healthy donors (TCRdb year 2017). The library was produced with the immunoSEQ multiplex PCR assay. A mixture of 60 forward primers for TCR Vbeta segments and 13 reverse primers for TCR Jbeta segments was used in the multiplex PCR. TCRdb mirrors the immuneACCESS table, restricted to in-frame sequences. Some clones are absent from its copies; in checked studies, under half trace to an unresolved V gene, and the reason for the others is unknown. This sample holds some 100,000 clones; about 74% were observed only once. The ten largest clones take up approximately 4.3% of the sample. The material sequenced was PBMCs. These receptors all come from a woman aged 18-29 years in good health and CMV-seropositive.

The V call is TRBV6-5, the J call TRBJ1-2; 12 bases line up with TRBD1. Unmatched junction bases numbered 8, after V lost 8 bases and J lost 7 bases. CDR3 length: 14 residues. Germline loops: CDR1 MNHEY, CDR2 SVGAGI. The CDR3 is CASGPGQGAIGYTF. The DNA of the CDR3 is TGTGCCAGCGGACCGGGACAGGGGGCTATTGGCTACACCTTC.

The chain employs TRBV14 and TRBJ1-2; perhaps TRBD1 as D (5 bases). This CDR3 comprises 14 residues. V lost 0 bases, J lost 10 bases, and 15 bases lay in between. Germline V CDR1 and CDR2: SGHDN, FVKESK. CDR3 residues: CASSQERGLIDYTF. In DNA, the CDR3 is TGTGCCAGCAGCCAAGAAAGGGGCCTTATAGACTACACCTTC.

This chain uses TRBV30 with TRBJ2-7; 9 positions agree with TRBD1. The trim removed 0 bases at V and 3 bases at J, leaving 12 bases unmatched. The CDR3 is made up of 17 amino acids. Germline V gene data show CDR1 as GTSNPN and CDR2 as SVGIG (reference sequence). The CDR3 coding sequence is TGTGCCTGGAGTGTACAAAGGGACAGGACAGGGGTCTACGAGCAGTACTTC. Translated, it gives CAWSVQRDRTGVYEQYF.

The chain uses TRBV4-3 and TRBJ2-1, with 9 nucleotides matching TRBD2. The CDR3 length is 15 residues. With V trimmed by 0 bases and J by 10 bases, 7 bases remained unmatched. Germline values: CDR1 LGHNA, CDR2 YSLEER. The CDR3, as DNA: TGCGCCAGCAGCCAAGATTATAGCGGGAGATTCGAGCAGTTCTTC. This encodes CASSQDYSGRFEQFF.

This sequence joins TRBV11-2 and TRBJ2-7; the match to TRBD2 covers 11 bases. With V trimmed by 1 base and J by 3 bases, 5 bases remained unmatched. The V gene's germline CDR1 is SGHAT and CDR2 FQNNGV. CDR3 size: 16 residues. Here the CDR3 DNA reads TGTGCCAGCAGCTTAGGCCCGGGACTAGCGGACTACGAGCAGTACTTC. Protein sequence: CASSLGPGLADYEQYF.

This clone was detected a few times. The chain carries TRBV6-4 and TRBJ2-6; tentative D call: TRBD1 (6 bases). CDR1 is MRHNA, CDR2 SNTAGT, per germline. V was clipped by 2 bases and J by 0 bases, with 8 bases between them. There are 16 residues in the CDR3. The CDR3 loop reads CASSDGQLSGANVLTF. CDR3 DNA: TGTGCCAGCAGTGACGGACAGCTCTCTGGGGCCAACGTCCTGACTTTC.

The chain combines TRBV5-4 with TRBJ2-5, with 7 bases identical to TRBD2. This CDR3 has 15 residues. Germline CDR1 is SGHNT and CDR2 is YYREEE (reference sequence). Trimming cost V 1 base and J 5 bases; bases outside gene matches: 8. In nucleotides, the CDR3 is TGTGCCAGCAGCTTGTCTTGGGGGGGATCGGAGACCCAGTACTTC. Translating it yields CASSLSWGGSETQYF.

V is TRBV7-8 and J is TRBJ2-7, with 8 bases that match TRBD1. V shed 1 base and J 6 bases; nucleotides not matched to a gene: 8. In germline, CDR1 is SGHVS, CDR2 FQNEAQ. CDR3 length: 15 residues. The CDR3 region is CASSLGSVQGVEQYF. CDR3 nucleotide sequence: TGTGCCAGCAGCTTAGGGTCGGTACAGGGGGTCGAGCAGTACTTC. Supplemented by reference TRBV7-8 and TRBJ2-7, the full variable domain reads GAGVSQSPRYKVAKRGQDVALRCDPISGHVSLFWYQQALGQGPEFLTYFQNEAQLDKSGLPSDRFFAERPEGSVSTLKIQRTQQEDSAVYLCASSLGSVQGVEQYFGPGTRLTVT.

This chain links TRBV29-1 with TRBJ2-2, with unresolved D. CDR1 is SQVTM and CDR2 is ANQGSEA in the germline V gene. Trimming removed 4 bases at V and 6 bases at J, with 3 bases between. CDR3 length equals 10 residues. CDR3 nucleotide sequence: TGCAGCGTTGGAGCCGGGGAGCTGTTTTTT. This sequence encodes CSVGAGELFF.

The chain uses TRBV28 and TRBJ2-7, with 16 bases that match TRBD2. J was trimmed by 4 bases and V by 10 bases; bases with no gene match: 13. Germline values: CDR1 MDHEN, CDR2 SYDVKM. The CDR3 runs 17 residues. The CDR3 reads CAIQGTSGRAGEYEQYF. In DNA form, the CDR3 reads TGTGCCATCCAGGGGACTAGCGGGAGGGCCGGGGAGTACGAGCAGTACTTC.

This clone showed up just a few times. The chain couples TRBV4-3 to TRBJ2-2; tentatively, D is TRBD2 (6 bases). This CDR3 spans 15 amino acids. Germline CDR1 LGHNA, CDR2 YSLEER. Trimming removed 0 bases at V and 8 bases at J, with 13 bases between. CDR3: CASSQEGLERGELFF. In DNA, the CDR3 is TGCGCCAGCAGCCAAGAGGGACTGGAGCGAGGGGAGCTGTTTTTT.

This clone came up a few times. J is TRBJ2-3 and V is TRBV27, with TRBD1 matching 8 bases. This CDR3 is built from 15 residues. V gave up 0 bases and J gave up 3 bases; unmatched junction bases: 2. Germline V gives CDR1 MNHEY, CDR2 SMNVEV (reference sequence). CDR3 sequence reads: CASSLSTGGTDTQYF. DNA for the CDR3: TGTGCCAGCAGTTTATCCACAGGGGGGACAGATACGCAGTATTTT.

The chain links TRBV10-1 to TRBJ1-5; 10 bases match TRBD1. This CDR3 is 15 amino acids long. With 5 bases clipped from V and 6 bases from J, the junction kept 7 bases outside the gene matches. Germline lookup yields CDR1 WNHNN and CDR2 SYGVQD (reference sequence). The chain's CDR3 is CASSTRQGAFQPQHF. CDR3 DNA sequence: TGCGCCAGCAGTACGAGACAGGGGGCATTTCAGCCCCAGCATTTT.

CDR3 amino acids: CSASRQGAFF. Written as DNA, the CDR3 is TGCAGTGCTAGTAGACAGGGTGCTTTCTTT. V gene TRBV20-1 combines with J gene TRBJ1-1; TRBD1 matches 7 bases. V lost 3 bases and J lost 11; bases outside the gene matches: 3. CDR3 length: 10 residues. Germline V gene lookup returns CDR1 DFQATT and CDR2 SNEGSKA (reference sequence).

V usage is TRBV7-9 and J usage is TRBJ2-3, with D maybe TRBD1 (5 bases). Trimming took 2 bases from V and 2 from J, leaving 8 bases between them. CDR3 length equals 14 residues. Germline V gene data show CDR1 as SEHNR and CDR2 as FQNEAQ (reference sequence). CDR3 nucleotides: TGTGCCAGCAGCTTAAGGACATACACAGATACGCAGTATTTT. Amino acids: CASSLRTYTDTQYF.